The TCR beta chain described here comes from a study of cytomegalovirus exposure and HLA in healthy donors. Study results and limitations: HLA allele associations emerged for some 16,000 TCR beta sequences in a later analysis, at 0.05 false discovery rate. Highly shared sequence variants in one cluster were likely a sequencing artifact. A reported reduction in N-insertions relative to the approximately 670-donor mean was seen in an Asian-associated ancestry cluster in a later analysis.

Germline-derived CDR1 and CDR2 are SNHLY and FYNNEI. Trimming stripped 5 bases from V and 9 bases from J, with 3 bases between. The CDR3 length is 9 residues. Concerning this clone itself: As yet, its antigen is unknown.

Primers: 60 Vbeta forward and 13 Jbeta reverse. Sequencing used immunoSEQ multiplex PCR; TCRdb keeps in-frame clones, though not all of them. The sample comprises over 100,000 clones, around three quarters of which are singletons, and about 3.3% rests with the top ten. This clonotype was obtained from a woman aged 25 to 45 in good health and CMV-seropositive. The chain carries TRBV2 and TRBJ2-3, with unresolved D. Sequencing was performed on PBMCs. CDR3 region: CASSPTQYF. The CDR3 DNA follows: TGTGCCAGCAGTCCAACGCAGTATTTT.